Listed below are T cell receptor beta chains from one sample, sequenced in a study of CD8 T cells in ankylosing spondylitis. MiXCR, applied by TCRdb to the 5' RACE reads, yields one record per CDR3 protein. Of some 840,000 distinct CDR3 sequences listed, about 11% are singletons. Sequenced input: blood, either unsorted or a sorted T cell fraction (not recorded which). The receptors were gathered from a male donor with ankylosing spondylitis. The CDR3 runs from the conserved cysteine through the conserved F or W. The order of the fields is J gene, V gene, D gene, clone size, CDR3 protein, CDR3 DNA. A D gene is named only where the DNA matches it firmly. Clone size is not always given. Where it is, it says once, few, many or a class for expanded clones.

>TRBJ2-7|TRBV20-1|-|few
CSAVTVSYEQYF
TGCAGTGCCGTGACAGTCTCCTACGAGCAGTACTTC
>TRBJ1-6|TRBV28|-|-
CASSFDRPWTENSPLHF
TGTGCCAGCAGTTTTGATCGGCCTTGGACAGAAAATTCACCCCTCCACTTT
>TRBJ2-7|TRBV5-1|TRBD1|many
CASSSDRGGNEQYF
TGCGCCAGCAGCTCGGACAGGGGGGGTAACGAGCAGTACTTC
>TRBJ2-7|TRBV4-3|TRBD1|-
CASSQGTGDSYEQYF
TGCGCCAGCAGCCAAGGGACAGGGGATTCCTACGAGCAGTACTTC
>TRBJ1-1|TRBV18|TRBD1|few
CASSQKTGLNTEAFF
TGTGCCAGCTCACAAAAGACAGGGCTGAACACTGAAGCTTTCTTT
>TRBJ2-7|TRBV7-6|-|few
CASSLAPAQTYEQYF
TGTGCCAGCAGCTTAGCGCCCGCACAGACCTACGAGCAGTACTTC
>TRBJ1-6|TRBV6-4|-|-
CASSVMGYNSPLHF
TGTGCCAGCAGTGTGATGGGGTATAATTCACCCCTCCACTTT
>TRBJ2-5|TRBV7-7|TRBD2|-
CASSPRTSGGPLETQYF
TGTGCTAGCAGCCCGCGGACTAGCGGGGGGCCGTTGGAGACCCAGTACTTC
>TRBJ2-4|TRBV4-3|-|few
CASSQNHRVNIQYF
TGCGCCAGCAGCCAAAACCACAGGGTAAACATTCAGTACTTC
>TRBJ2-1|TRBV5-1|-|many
CATMVNPTYNEQFF
TGCGCCACCATGGTTAACCCTACCTACAATGAGCAGTTCTTC
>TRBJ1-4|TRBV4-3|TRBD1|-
CASSQDGDRGFGKLFF
TGCGCCAGCAGCCAAGATGGCGACAGGGGGTTTGGAAAACTGTTTTTT
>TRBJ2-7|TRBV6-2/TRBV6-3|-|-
CASRSQGLWRDEQYF
TGTGCCAGCAGATCGCAGGGGTTATGGCGGGACGAGCAGTACTTC
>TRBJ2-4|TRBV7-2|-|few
CASSLAHGSIQYF
TGTGCCAGCAGCTTAGCCCACGGTAGCATTCAGTACTTC
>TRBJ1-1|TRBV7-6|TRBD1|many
CASSVGRGITLTEAFF
TGTGCCAGCAGCGTCGGCAGGGGGATAACATTGACTGAAGCTTTCTTT
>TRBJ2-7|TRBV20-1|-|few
CSARAPTYEQYF
TGCAGTGCTAGAGCCCCGACCTACGAGCAGTACTTC
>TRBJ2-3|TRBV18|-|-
CASSPGPGRTTDTQYF
TGTGCCAGCTCACCGGGCCCGGGCAGAACCACAGATACGCAGTATTTT
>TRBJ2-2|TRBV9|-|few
CASSSRDNTGELFF
TGTGCCAGCAGCAGTCGAGACAACACCGGGGAGCTGTTTTTT
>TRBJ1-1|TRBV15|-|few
CATSRGKGRSFRGAFF
TGTGCCACCAGCAGAGGTAAGGGCAGAAGCTTTCGGGGAGCTTTCTTT
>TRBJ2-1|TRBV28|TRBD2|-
CASRVPTSGRGNEQFF
TGTGCCAGCAGGGTACCGACTAGCGGGAGAGGTAATGAGCAGTTCTTC
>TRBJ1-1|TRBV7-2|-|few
CASSYRVSTEAFF
TGTGCCAGCAGCTACCGGGTTTCGACTGAAGCTTTCTTT
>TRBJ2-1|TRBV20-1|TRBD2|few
CSAIGGSAYNEQFF
TGCAGTGCTATCGGGGGGAGTGCTTACAATGAGCAGTTCTTC
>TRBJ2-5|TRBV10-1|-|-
CASSERGELETQYF
TGCGCCAGCAGTGAGAGAGGGGAATTGGAGACCCAGTACTTC
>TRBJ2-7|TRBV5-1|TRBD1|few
CASSSDRGAVGEQYF
TGCGCCAGCAGCTCTGACAGGGGTGCGGTTGGTGAGCAGTACTTC
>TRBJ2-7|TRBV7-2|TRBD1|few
CASSLGRDRPYEQYF
TGTGCCAGCAGCTTAGGCCGGGACAGACCCTACGAGCAGTACTTC
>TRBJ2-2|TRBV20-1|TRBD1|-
CSAPDRERNQGTGELFF
TGCAGTGCTCCCGACAGGGAGCGAAACCAGGGGACCGGGGAGCTGTTTTTT
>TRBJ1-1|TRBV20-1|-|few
CSARTGTLVNTEAFF
TGCAGTGCTAGAACCGGGACACTTGTGAACACTGAAGCTTTCTTT
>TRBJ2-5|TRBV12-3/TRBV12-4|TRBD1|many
CASSLTGGAKTQYF
TGTGCCAGCAGTTTGACAGGGGGCGCGAAGACCCAGTACTTC
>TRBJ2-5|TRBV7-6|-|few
CASSLADLAWQETQYF
TGTGCCAGCAGCTTAGCGGATCTAGCGTGGCAAGAGACCCAGTACTTC
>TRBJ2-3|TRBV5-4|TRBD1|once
CASSSWTGADTQYF
TGTGCCAGCAGCTCCTGGACAGGGGCAGATACGCAGTATTTT
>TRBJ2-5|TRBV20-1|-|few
CSAAPAFAGWETQYF
TGCAGTGCTGCCCCGGCTTTTGCGGGATGGGAGACCCAGTACTTC
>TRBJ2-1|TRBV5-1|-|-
CASSLSSATYNEQFF
TGCGCCAGCAGCTTGAGTAGCGCGACCTACAATGAGCAGTTCTTC